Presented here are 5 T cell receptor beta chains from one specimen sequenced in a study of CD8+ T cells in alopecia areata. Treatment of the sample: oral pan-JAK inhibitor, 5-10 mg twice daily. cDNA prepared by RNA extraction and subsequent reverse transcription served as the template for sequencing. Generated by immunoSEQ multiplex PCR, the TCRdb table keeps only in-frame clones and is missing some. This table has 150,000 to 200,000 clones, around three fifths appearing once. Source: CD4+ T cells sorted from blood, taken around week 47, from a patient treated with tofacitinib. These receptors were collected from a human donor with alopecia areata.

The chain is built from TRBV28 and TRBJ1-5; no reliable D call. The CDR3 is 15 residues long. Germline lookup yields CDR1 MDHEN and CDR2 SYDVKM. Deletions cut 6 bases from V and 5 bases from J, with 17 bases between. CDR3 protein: CASSQRRGSHQPQHF. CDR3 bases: TGTGCCAGCAGCCAACGAAGAGGGTCCCATCAGCCCCAGCATTTT.

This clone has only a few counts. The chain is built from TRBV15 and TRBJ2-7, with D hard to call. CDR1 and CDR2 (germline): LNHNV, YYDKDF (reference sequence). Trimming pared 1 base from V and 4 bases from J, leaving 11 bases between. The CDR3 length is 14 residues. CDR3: CATSRVGTTYEQYF. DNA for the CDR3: TGTGCCACCAGCAGAGTTGGCACCACATACGAGCAGTACTTC.

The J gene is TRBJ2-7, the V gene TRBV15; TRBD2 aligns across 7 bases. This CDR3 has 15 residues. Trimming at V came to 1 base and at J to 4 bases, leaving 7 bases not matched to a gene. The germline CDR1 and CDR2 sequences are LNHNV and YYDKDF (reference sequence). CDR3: CATSRGRLAEYEQYF. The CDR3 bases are TGTGCCACCAGCAGAGGTCGGCTAGCGGAGTACGAGCAGTACTTC.

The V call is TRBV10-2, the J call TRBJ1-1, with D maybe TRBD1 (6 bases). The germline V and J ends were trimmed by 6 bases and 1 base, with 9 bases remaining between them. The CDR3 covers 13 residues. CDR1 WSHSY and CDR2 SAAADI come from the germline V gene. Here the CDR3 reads CASRGQSNTEAFF. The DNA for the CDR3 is TGCGCCAGCAGAGGACAGTCGAACACTGAAGCTTTCTTT.

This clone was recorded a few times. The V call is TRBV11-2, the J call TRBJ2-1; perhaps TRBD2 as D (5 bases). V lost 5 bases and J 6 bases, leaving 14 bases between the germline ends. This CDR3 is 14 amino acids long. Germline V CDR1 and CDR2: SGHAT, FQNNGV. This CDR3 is CASSAAGVSNEQFF. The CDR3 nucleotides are TGTGCCAGCAGCGCAGCCGGGGTATCCAATGAGCAGTTCTTC. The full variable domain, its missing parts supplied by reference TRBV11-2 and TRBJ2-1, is EAGVAQSPRYKIIEKRQSVAFWCNPISGHATLYWYQQILGQGPKLLIQFQNNGVVDDSQLPKDRFSAERLKGVDSTLKIQPAKLEDSAVYLCASSAAGVSNEQFFGPGTRLTVL.